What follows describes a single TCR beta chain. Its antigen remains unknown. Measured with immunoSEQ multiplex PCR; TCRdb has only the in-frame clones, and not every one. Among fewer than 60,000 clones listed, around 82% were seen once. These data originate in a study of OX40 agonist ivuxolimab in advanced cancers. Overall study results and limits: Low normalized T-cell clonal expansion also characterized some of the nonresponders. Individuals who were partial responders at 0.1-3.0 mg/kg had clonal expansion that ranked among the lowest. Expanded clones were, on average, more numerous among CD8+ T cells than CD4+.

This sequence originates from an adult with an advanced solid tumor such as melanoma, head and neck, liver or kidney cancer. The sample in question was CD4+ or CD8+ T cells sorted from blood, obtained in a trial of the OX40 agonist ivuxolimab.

CDR3 amino acids: CASSYGDTIYF. The CDR3 DNA is TGTGCCAGCAGTTACGGGGACACCATATATTTT. The V call is TRBV28, the J call TRBJ1-3; D gene unclear. V shed 4 bases and J shed 8 bases, with 6 bases lying between them. Germline CDR1 and CDR2: MDHEN and SYDVKM. This CDR3 region has 11 residues.